This T cell receptor (beta chain) comes out of a study of beta chain features in type 1 diabetes. Overall study context: Examination spanned around 110,000,000 sorted cells from all samples. Overall study results and limits: Among type 1 diabetes patients, VDJ junctions had fewer insertions and more deletions. Across all four CD4+ subsets, people with type 1 diabetes showed modestly shorter TCRB CDR3s. Cells with high TCR expression could be over-represented by cDNA sequencing.

On this clone: Its matching antigen is unknown.

The CDR3 length is 13 residues. The germline V gene has CDR1 SNHLY and CDR2 FYNNEI. Trimming pared 6 bases from V and 2 bases from J, leaving 8 bases between. Investigators reverse transcribed all isolated RNA, so they sequenced expressed TCRB transcripts. Profiling relied on immunoSEQ multiplex PCR, and the TCRdb table lists in-frame clones only, not all of them. The sample has hundreds of thousands of clones, over 13% seen once. Using CD45RO/CCR7/CD25/CD127/CD95/CD27, CD4+ naive, central memory, regulatory and stem cell-like memory cells were sorted. V is TRBV2 and J is TRBJ1-5; D is undetermined. The sequencing sample was made of naive CD4+ T cells from blood. The sequence derives from a man in his late teens or twenties with type 1 diabetes. The CDR3 loop reads CASRDTGNQPQHF. CDR3 DNA sequence: TGTGCCAGCAGGGATACGGGCAATCAGCCCCAGCATTTT. The full variable domain, with the rest looked up from reference TRBV2 and TRBJ1-5, is EPEVTQTPSHQVTQMGQEVILRCVPISNHLYFYWYRQILGQKVEFLVSFYNNEISEKSEIFDDQFSVERPDGSNFTLKIRSTKLEDSAMYFCASRDTGNQPQHFGDGTRLSIL.